This entry is about one T cell receptor (beta chain). The source of the sample is a study of preoperative IRX-2 immunotherapy in early breast cancer. The length of the CDR3 is 18 residues. Trimming at V came to 8 bases and at J to 10 bases, leaving 22 bases not matched to a gene. Germline V CDR1 and CDR2: LNHDA, SQIVND (reference sequence). Treatment described: preoperative locoregional IRX-2 cytokine immunotherapy. Samples came from a phase Ib trial of preoperative locoregional IRX-2 cytokine immunotherapy. Sequencing was performed with immunoSEQ multiplex PCR; in TCRdb, only in-frame clones are kept and a portion is missing. The data show roughly 34,000 clones, approximately 89% seen once.

This clonotype was sampled from a human donor with breast cancer. V usage is TRBV19 and J usage is TRBJ2-1; TRBD2 matches 11 bases. Sequenced here: tumor tissue, sampled after IRX-2 immunotherapy. The CDR3 is CASSLAGGAEGPDREQFF. The CDR3 DNA is TGTGCCAGTTCCCTAGCGGGGGGAGCGGAGGGGCCGGACCGGGAGCAGTTCTTC.